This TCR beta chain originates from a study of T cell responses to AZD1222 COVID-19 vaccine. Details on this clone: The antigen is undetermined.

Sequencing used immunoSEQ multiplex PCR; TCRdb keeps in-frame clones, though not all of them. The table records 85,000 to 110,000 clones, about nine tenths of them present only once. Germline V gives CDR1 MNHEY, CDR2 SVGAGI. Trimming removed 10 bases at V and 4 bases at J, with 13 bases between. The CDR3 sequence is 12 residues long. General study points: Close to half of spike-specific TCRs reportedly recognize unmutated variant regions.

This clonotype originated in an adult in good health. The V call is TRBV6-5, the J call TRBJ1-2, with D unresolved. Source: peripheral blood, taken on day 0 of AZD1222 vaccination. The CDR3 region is CATLMGFYGYTF. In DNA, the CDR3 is TGTGCCACCCTAATGGGCTTCTATGGCTACACCTTC.